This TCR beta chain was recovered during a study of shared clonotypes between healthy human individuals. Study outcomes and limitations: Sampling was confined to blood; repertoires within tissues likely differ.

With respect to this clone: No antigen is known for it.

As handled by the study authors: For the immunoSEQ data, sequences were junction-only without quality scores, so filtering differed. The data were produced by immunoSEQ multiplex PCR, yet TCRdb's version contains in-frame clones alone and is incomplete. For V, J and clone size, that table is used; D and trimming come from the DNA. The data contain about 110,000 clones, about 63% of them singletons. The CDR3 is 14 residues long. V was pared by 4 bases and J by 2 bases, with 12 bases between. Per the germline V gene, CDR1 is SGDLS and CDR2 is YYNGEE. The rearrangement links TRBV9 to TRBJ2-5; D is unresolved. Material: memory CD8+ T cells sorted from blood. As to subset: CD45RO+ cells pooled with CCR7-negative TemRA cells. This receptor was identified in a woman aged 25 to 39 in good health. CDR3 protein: CASSFGWGQETQYF. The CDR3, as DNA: TGTGCCAGCAGCTTTGGGTGGGGTCAAGAGACCCAGTACTTC. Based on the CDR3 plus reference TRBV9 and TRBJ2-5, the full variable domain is DSGVTQTPKHLITATGQRVTLRCSPRSGDLSVYWYQQSLDQGLQFLIQYYNGEERAKGNILERFSAQQFPDLHSELNLSSLELGDSALYFCASSFGWGQETQYFGPGTRLLVL.